The 30 T cell receptor beta chains below come from one sample, sequenced in a study of shared clonotypes between healthy human individuals. Sequencing used immunoSEQ multiplex PCR; TCRdb keeps in-frame clones, though not all of them. The table lists roughly 2.2 million clones, roughly 92% of them singletons. The sample comprised naive CD4+ T cells from PBMCs. Described subset: CD45RA+ positively selected. These receptors came from a man younger than 35 in good health. Some clones in this sample may be carry-over from other donors' samples.

The chain employs TRBV11-2 and TRBJ2-1; possibly TRBD2 for D (5 bases). The CDR3 is made up of 18 amino acids. Deletions cut 1 base from V and 6 bases from J, with 22 bases between. Germline V lookup: CDR1 SGHAT, CDR2 FQNNGV. CDR3 coding DNA: TGTGCCAGCAGCTTAGGGGTTAGCGTCACTTACTCGGGCAATGAGCAGTTCTTC. This sequence encodes CASSLGVSVTYSGNEQFF.

The chain employs TRBV27 and TRBJ2-7; no clear D. V was shortened by 5 bases and J by 0 bases, with 11 bases between the two germline ends. In germline, CDR1 is MNHEY, CDR2 SMNVEV (reference sequence). CDR3 length: 14 amino acids. The CDR3 nucleotides read TGTGCCAGCAGTCTCCGGATTAGCTCCTACGAGCAGTACTTC. It translates to CASSLRISSYEQYF.

Here the CDR3 DNA reads TGTGCCAGCAGCTTAGCGGGGGCGTACACTGAAGCTTTCTTT. Translated, it gives CASSLAGAYTEAFF. This chain uses TRBV7-9 with TRBJ1-1; weak D call: TRBD1 (6 bases). V gave up 0 bases and J gave up 3 bases, with 8 bases separating them. This CDR3 is built from 14 residues. CDR1 SEHNR and CDR2 FQNEAQ come from the germline V gene (reference sequence).

The chain has TRBV6-5 and TRBJ1-2, with a weak D call TRBD1 (5 bases). Between the trimmed V and J ends, which lost 2 bases and 1 base, there was a span of 11 bases. Germline assignment: CDR1 MNHEY and CDR2 SVGAGI. The CDR3 is 15 residues long. The chain's CDR3 is CASSYQGSLNYGYTF. As DNA, the CDR3 is TGTGCCAGCAGTTACCAGGGCAGTCTTAACTATGGCTACACCTTC.

The rearrangement uses TRBV5-6 and TRBJ2-7, with 12 bases identical to TRBD1. V lost 2 bases and J lost 2; bases outside the gene matches: 11. Germline V CDR1 and CDR2: SGHDT, YYEEEE. The CDR3 runs 18 residues. The CDR3 reads CASSLRDRGLRTPYEQYF. The CDR3, as DNA: TGTGCCAGCAGCTTAAGGGACAGGGGGCTAAGGACCCCCTACGAGCAGTACTTC.

The CDR3, as DNA: TGCGCCAGCAGCCCCGTCGTCCCCTCTGGCTACACCTTC. Its translation is CASSPVVPSGYTF. The rearrangement links TRBV4-1 to TRBJ1-2; no firm D call. The CDR3 is 13 amino acids. CDR1 and CDR2 (germline): MGHRA, YSYEKL. V lost 4 bases and J 7 bases, leaving 13 bases between the germline ends.

The genes are TRBV10-3 and TRBJ2-7; 12 nucleotides agree with TRBD1. The V gene's germline CDR1 is ENHRY and CDR2 SYGVKD. This CDR3 has 18 amino acids. V gave up 7 bases and J gave up 5 bases; unmatched junction bases: 18. The CDR3 DNA follows: TGTGCCATCAAAAGGGGAACGGCCGGGACAGGGGGCAGAAACGAGCAGTACTTC. Protein sequence: CAIKRGTAGTGGRNEQYF.

The chain employs TRBV11-2 and TRBJ2-4; D unresolved. The germline V gene encodes CDR1 SGHAT and CDR2 FQNNGV. The V gene lost 0 bases and the J gene lost 0 bases, with 9 bases spanning the gap. This CDR3 is 16 amino acids long. The CDR3 sequence is CASSLDGLLAKNIQYF. CDR3 sequence (DNA): TGTGCCAGCAGCTTAGATGGGTTACTAGCCAAAAACATTCAGTACTTC.

The chain has TRBV18 and TRBJ2-5; 11 nucleotides line up with TRBD1. Losses at the gene ends were 0 bases for V and 3 bases for J; bases not matched to a gene: 0. Germline loops: CDR1 KGHSH, CDR2 LQKENI. CDR3 length: 15 amino acids. In DNA, the CDR3 is TGTGCCAGCTCACCACCGGGACAGGGGGAAGAGACCCAGTACTTC. Translating it yields CASSPPGQGEETQYF.

The chain carries TRBV11-3 and TRBJ2-3, with 11 bases lining up with TRBD1. V shed 5 bases, J shed 6 bases, and the junction held 7 bases outside the gene matches. CDR1 and CDR2 (germline): SGHNT, YENEEA. CDR3 size: 15 residues. The DNA of the CDR3 is TGTGCCAGCAGCCCGGGACAGGGGGAGTCTGATACGCAGTATTTT. Translating it yields CASSPGQGESDTQYF. Supplemented by reference TRBV11-3 and TRBJ2-3, the full variable domain reads EAGVVQSPRYKIIEKKQPVAFWCNPISGHNTLYWYLQNLGQGPELLIRYENEEAVDDSQLPKDRFSAERLKGVDSTLKIQPAELGDSAVYLCASSPGQGESDTQYFGPGTRLTVL.

The chain is built from TRBV10-3 and TRBJ1-2, with a weak D call TRBD1 (5 bases). Trimming took 6 bases from V and 6 from J, leaving 17 bases between them. Germline values: CDR1 ENHRY, CDR2 SYGVKD. The CDR3 is 14 residues long. For the CDR3, the DNA is TGTGCCATCAGCGCACTCCAGGGACTAGATGGCTACACCTTC. Protein: CAISALQGLDGYTF.

V is TRBV6-6 and J is TRBJ2-5, with TRBD1 identical over 7 bases. CDR3 length: 15 residues. Germline assignment: CDR1 MNHNY and CDR2 SVGAGI (reference sequence). V dropped 0 bases and J dropped 4; count of bases not matched to a gene: 5. The CDR3 DNA reads TGTGCCAGCAGTTACTCGATTTCAGGGGGAGAGACCCAGTACTTC. Translation gives CASSYSISGGETQYF.

This chain joins TRBV4-2 and TRBJ2-3; D perhaps matches TRBD2 (6 bases). The CDR3 has 16 residues. The V gene's germline CDR1 is LGHNA and CDR2 YNFKEQ. Trimming pared 2 bases from V and 5 bases from J, leaving 17 bases between. CDR3 region: CASSQSSGTLGDTQYF. In nucleotides, the CDR3 is TGTGCCAGCAGCCAAAGTAGCGGAACTCTGGGAGATACGCAGTATTTT.

V is TRBV7-2 and J is TRBJ2-3; D is undetermined. This CDR3 is built from 13 residues. Germline loops: CDR1 SGHTA, CDR2 FQGNSA. The V end lost 5 bases, the J end lost 4 bases, and 10 bases lay between the germline ends. CDR3 protein: CASSPILADTQYF. In DNA, the CDR3 is TGTGCCAGCAGCCCAATATTAGCAGATACGCAGTATTTT.

The rearrangement joins TRBV4-1 to TRBJ2-5; TRBD1 or TRBD2 may be the D gene (6 bases each). Deletions cut 4 bases from V and 3 bases from J, with 12 bases between. The germline V gene encodes CDR1 MGHRA and CDR2 YSYEKL. The CDR3 loop spans 14 amino acids. The CDR3 loop reads CASSRGTPEETQYF. The CDR3 region has the DNA TGCGCCAGCAGCCGCGGGACACCTGAAGAGACCCAGTACTTC.

A note on this clone: Sequence at one end of the junction differs from germline and may be a read error. The V gene is TRBV7-2, the J gene TRBJ2-7, with D perhaps TRBD2 (6 bases). This CDR3 spans 13 amino acids. The germline gives CDR1 SGHTA, CDR2 FQGNSA. CDR3 protein: CANSLGGAVVRYF. CDR3 sequence (DNA): TGTGCCAACAGCTTAGGAGGGGCGGTGGTGCGGTACTTC.

The rearrangement links TRBV6-1 to TRBJ2-5, with TRBD1 matching 7 bases. V shed 8 bases, J shed 4 bases, and the junction held 10 bases outside the gene matches. The CDR3 runs to 14 residues. Germline CDR1 MNHNS, CDR2 SASEGT. The CDR3 region has the DNA TGTGCCAGCGATATTTGGACAGGCACAGAGACCCAGTACTTC. This gives the protein CASDIWTGTETQYF.

The gene calls are TRBV7-6 and TRBJ2-7; no reliable D call. From germline, CDR1 is SGHVS and CDR2 FNYEAQ. CDR3 length equals 11 residues. Between the trimmed V and J ends, which lost 1 base and 6 bases, there was a span of 4 bases. As DNA, the CDR3 is TGTGCCAGCAGCTTAGAATCCGAGCAGTACTTC. Translated, it gives CASSLESEQYF.

V gene TRBV19 combines with J gene TRBJ1-5; D is unclear. CDR1 is LNHDA, CDR2 SQIVND, per germline (reference sequence). This CDR3 has 16 residues. V lost 1 base and J lost 2, with 12 bases in between. CDR3 DNA sequence: TGTGCCAGTAGTATAGTTGAGGCCTGGGGCAATCAGCCCCAGCATTTT. Its protein product is CASSIVEAWGNQPQHF.

Notes on this clone: Other DNA sequences in the sample encode the same CDR3. The chain uses TRBV7-9 and TRBJ1-1; 9 positions match TRBD1. CDR1 SEHNR and CDR2 FQNEAQ come from the germline V gene (reference sequence). V shed 5 bases and J 3 bases; nucleotides not matched to a gene: 4. The CDR3 sequence is 14 residues long. CDR3: CASSPRTGDTEAFF. Written as DNA, the CDR3 is TGTGCCAGCAGCCCACGGACAGGGGACACTGAAGCTTTCTTT.

The chain is built from TRBV7-9 and TRBJ2-5, with 10 bases that match TRBD1. V trimming: 5 bases; J trimming: 1 base; junction bases outside the gene matches: 10. CDR3 length: 17 amino acids. Germline V gives CDR1 SEHNR, CDR2 FQNEAQ (reference sequence). The CDR3 DNA is TGTGCCAGCAGCCAGCCAGCCGGGACAGGGGTCCAAGAGACCCAGTACTTC. As protein: CASSQPAGTGVQETQYF.

The chain employs TRBV27 and TRBJ1-2, with a weak D call TRBD1 (5 bases). CDR1 is MNHEY and CDR2 is SMNVEV in the germline V gene (reference sequence). Deletions cut 8 bases from V and 0 bases from J, with 16 bases between. This CDR3 region has 15 residues. Written as DNA, the CDR3 is TGTGCCAGCGGCCCGGGACTTACAACTAACTATGGCTACACCTTC. It encodes CASGPGLTTNYGYTF.

With regard to this clone: Other nucleotide sequences from this sample produce the same CDR3. This rearrangement joins TRBV9 to TRBJ2-3; D is undetermined. The CDR3 runs to 13 residues. Germline loops: CDR1 SGDLS, CDR2 YYNGEE. The ends were cut back, 1 base at V and 6 bases at J, with 9 bases in the middle. CDR3 residues: CASSVLGPDTQYF. The CDR3 coding sequence is TGTGCCAGCAGCGTACTAGGGCCCGATACGCAGTATTTT.

In nucleotides, the CDR3 is TGTGCTAGTGGTTTGGTACTAGGAAGACAGCGGACAGGGACCCAGTACTTC. It is translated as CASGLVLGRQRTGTQYF. V usage is TRBV12-5 and J usage is TRBJ2-5, with 7 bases aligning to TRBD1. Losses at the gene ends were 0 bases for V and 7 bases for J; bases not matched to a gene: 14. The CDR3 loop spans 17 amino acids. CDR1 and CDR2 (germline): LGHNT, FRNRAP.

The chain is built from TRBV7-3 and TRBJ1-1; TRBD1 is a possible D gene (5 bases). CDR1 and CDR2 from the germline V gene are SGHTA and FQGTGA. The CDR3 loop spans 13 amino acids. The V and J ends lost 4 bases and 6 bases respectively, with 12 bases between them. CDR3 residues: CASSSQGGAEAFF. The CDR3 nucleotides are TGTGCCAGCAGCTCCCAGGGTGGCGCTGAAGCTTTCTTT.

The chain carries TRBV15 and TRBJ2-2; D remains unclear. Germline V gives CDR1 LNHNV, CDR2 YYDKDF (reference sequence). The V end lost 1 base, the J end lost 3 bases, and 9 bases lay between the germline ends. CDR3 size: 15 residues. DNA of the CDR3: TGTGCCACCAGCAGAGTGGCCCGCGACACCGGGGAGCTGTTTTTT. It encodes CATSRVARDTGELFF.

The chain carries TRBV5-1 and TRBJ1-1; D might be TRBD1 (5 bases). The V gene lost 4 bases and the J gene lost 2 bases, with 18 bases spanning the gap. Germline V gene lookup returns CDR1 SGHRS and CDR2 YFSETQ. The CDR3 runs 16 residues. CDR3 sequence: CASSLAPGTANTEAFF. CDR3 nucleotide sequence: TGCGCCAGCAGCCTCGCCCCTGGGACGGCTAACACTGAAGCTTTCTTT.

This clone was seen only once. The sample carries other DNA sequences with the same CDR3. The rearrangement links TRBV5-1 to TRBJ2-2; D unresolved. The CDR3 spans 13 residues. V lost 0 bases, J lost 5 bases, and 5 bases lay in between. The germline CDR1 and CDR2 sequences are SGHRS and YFSETQ. DNA for the CDR3: TGCGCCAGCAGCTTGGGGCCGACCGGGGAGCTGTTTTTT. Amino acids: CASSLGPTGELFF.

The chain combines TRBV27 with TRBJ1-3; 7 bases align to TRBD1. The CDR3 sequence is 18 residues long. Germline CDR1 is MNHEY and CDR2 is SMNVEV (reference sequence). J was trimmed by 2 bases and V by 6 bases; bases with no gene match: 16. CDR3 nucleotide sequence: TGTGCCAGCAGCAGGCAGGGGGTTGGTAGTCTCGCTGGAAACACCATATATTTT. It is translated as CASSRQGVGSLAGNTIYF.

About this clone: Other nucleotide sequences in the sample specify the same CDR3. CDR3 in DNA: TGTGCCAGCAGTGAGGCGGACCAAGAGACCCAGTACTTC. Amino acid sequence: CASSEADQETQYF. This chain connects TRBV2 to TRBJ2-5, with D hard to call. The germline V gene encodes CDR1 SNHLY and CDR2 FYNNEI. The V end was cut by 3 bases, the J end by 0 bases, with 5 bases between. This CDR3 has 13 residues. The entire variable domain, with the rest obtained from reference TRBV2 and TRBJ2-5, is as follows: EPEVTQTPSHQVTQMGQEVILRCVPISNHLYFYWYRQILGQKVEFLVSFYNNEISEKSEIFDDQFSVERPDGSNFTLKIRSTKLEDSAMYFCASSEADQETQYFGPGTRLLVL.